In its sample, the clone carrying this T cell receptor beta chain was seen once. Per the germline V gene, CDR1 is MNHEY and CDR2 is SMNVEV (reference sequence). Losses at the gene ends were 8 bases for V and 4 bases for J; bases not matched to a gene: 13. The CDR3 consists of 15 residues. This entry comes from a study of blood T cell repertoires in COVID-19. In the study's own analysis: How many nucleated cells were present was estimated from reference gene primer amplification. Measured with immunoSEQ multiplex PCR; TCRdb has only the in-frame clones, and not every one. D and trimming come from the DNA, and the V and J calls and clone size come from that table. The repertoire holds fewer than 150,000 clones, with under 85% as singletons.

The source material was peripheral blood. This receptor was identified in a woman at least 80 years old in a cohort sampled during active or convalescent COVID-19. The chain joins TRBV27 to TRBJ1-1; 7 bases map to TRBD1. DNA for the CDR3: TGTGCCAGCGGGAGGACAGGTCGGCGGGGCACTGAAGCTTTCTTT. Translated, it gives CASGRTGRRGTEAFF.